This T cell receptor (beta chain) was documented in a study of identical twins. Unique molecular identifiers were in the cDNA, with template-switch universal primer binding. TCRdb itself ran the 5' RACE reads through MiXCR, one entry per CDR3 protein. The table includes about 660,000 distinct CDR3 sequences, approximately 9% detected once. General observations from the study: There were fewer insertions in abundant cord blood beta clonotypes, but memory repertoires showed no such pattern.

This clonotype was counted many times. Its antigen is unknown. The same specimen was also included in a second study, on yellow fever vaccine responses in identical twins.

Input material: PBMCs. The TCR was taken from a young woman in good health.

The CDR3 DNA sequence: TGTGCCAGCAGCCTCTCGACAAGCACAGATACGCAGTATTTT. It yields the protein CASSLSTSTDTQYF. The chain has TRBV6-2 or TRBV6-3 and TRBJ2-3; D is unresolved. Germline values: CDR1 MNHEY, CDR2 SVGEGT. This CDR3 is 14 amino acids long. Trimming removed 6 bases at V and 0 bases at J, with 10 bases between.